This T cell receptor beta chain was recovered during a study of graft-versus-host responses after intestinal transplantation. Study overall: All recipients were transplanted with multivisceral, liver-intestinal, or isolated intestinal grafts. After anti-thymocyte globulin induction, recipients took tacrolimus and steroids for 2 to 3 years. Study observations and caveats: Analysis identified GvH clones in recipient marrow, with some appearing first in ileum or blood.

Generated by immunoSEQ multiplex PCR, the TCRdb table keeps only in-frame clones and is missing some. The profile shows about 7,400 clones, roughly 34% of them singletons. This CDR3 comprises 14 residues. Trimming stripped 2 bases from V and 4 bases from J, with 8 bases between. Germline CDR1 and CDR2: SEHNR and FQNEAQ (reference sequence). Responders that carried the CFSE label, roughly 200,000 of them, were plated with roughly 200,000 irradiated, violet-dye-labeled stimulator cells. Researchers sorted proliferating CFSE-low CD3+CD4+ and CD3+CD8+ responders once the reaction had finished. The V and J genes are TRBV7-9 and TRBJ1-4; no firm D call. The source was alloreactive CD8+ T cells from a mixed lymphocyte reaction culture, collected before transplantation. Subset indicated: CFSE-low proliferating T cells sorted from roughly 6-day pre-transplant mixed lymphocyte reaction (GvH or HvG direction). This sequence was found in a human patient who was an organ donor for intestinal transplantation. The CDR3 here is CASSLTRFNEKLFF. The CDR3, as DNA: TGTGCCAGCAGCTTAACGAGATTTAATGAAAAACTGTTTTTT.